These 14 T cell receptor beta chains were all obtained from the same sample, sequenced in a study of shared clonotypes between healthy human individuals. The repertoire was sequenced with immunoSEQ multiplex PCR; TCRdb's copy has only in-frame clones and lacks some. The data hold around 2.1 million clones, with approximately 95% observed a single time. Sequenced: naive CD4+ T cells sorted from blood. This sample's subset: CD45RA+ positively selected. These TCRs come from a man between 18 and 35 years old in good health.

The chain uses TRBV27 and TRBJ2-1; 7 nucleotides agree with TRBD2. The CDR3 is made up of 15 amino acids. J was trimmed by 5 bases and V by 5 bases; bases with no gene match: 9. CDR1 MNHEY and CDR2 SMNVEV come from the germline V gene (reference sequence). The CDR3 here is CASSRPGLNHNEQFF. The CDR3 DNA reads TGTGCCAGCAGTAGACCGGGACTAAATCACAATGAGCAGTTCTTC.

The gene calls are TRBV27 and TRBJ2-1; weak D call: TRBD1 (6 bases). The V end lost 5 bases, the J end lost 2 bases, and 13 bases lay between the germline ends. This CDR3 comprises 15 residues. The germline V gene has CDR1 MNHEY and CDR2 SMNVEV (reference sequence). The CDR3 spells CASSPDRTTYNEQFF. The DNA of the CDR3 is TGTGCCAGCAGTCCCGACAGGACCACCTACAATGAGCAGTTCTTC.

V is TRBV7-9 and J is TRBJ2-7; D not resolved. Germline V gene sequence: CDR1 SEHNR, CDR2 FQNEAQ (reference sequence). The CDR3 contains 13 residues. The V gene lost 2 bases and the J gene lost 3 bases, with 8 bases spanning the gap. CDR3 sequence: CASSLNKDYEQYF. The CDR3 DNA reads as TGTGCCAGCAGCTTAAATAAGGACTACGAGCAGTACTTC.

V gene TRBV6-1 combines with J gene TRBJ2-7, with TRBD1 as a possible D gene (7 bases). CDR3 length equals 16 residues. Per the germline V gene, CDR1 is MNHNS and CDR2 is SASEGT. V lost 2 bases and J 6 bases, leaving 20 bases between the germline ends. The CDR3 bases are TGTGCCAGCAGTGAACGGGGGACAGTGATCCCACTCGAGCAGTACTTC. It translates to CASSERGTVIPLEQYF.

The CDR3 sequence is CASSARGRSNQPQHF. CDR3 nucleotide sequence: TGTGCCAGCAGCGCCAGGGGGCGGAGCAATCAGCCCCAGCATTTT. The gene calls are TRBV6-5 and TRBJ1-5; TRBD1 agrees at 8 bases. The V and J ends lost 6 bases and 1 base, in that order; junction bases with no gene match: 5. Germline CDR1 is MNHEY and CDR2 is SVGAGI. CDR3 size: 15 residues.

The V call is TRBV5-1, the J call TRBJ2-3; D might be TRBD2 (5 bases). This CDR3 has 15 amino acids. The germline CDR1 and CDR2 sequences are SGHRS and YFSETQ. With 0 bases removed from V and 4 bases from J, the gap between germline ends came to 12 bases. The DNA for the CDR3 is TGCGCCAGCAGCTTGGCTATGACGGAGGCAGATACGCAGTATTTT. This translates into CASSLAMTEADTQYF.

The chain carries TRBV4-3 and TRBJ1-6; D is unresolved. Germline V gene sequence: CDR1 LGHNA, CDR2 YSLEER. With 0 bases removed from V and 0 bases from J, the gap between germline ends came to 9 bases. The CDR3 is made up of 17 amino acids. The CDR3 coding sequence is TGCGCCAGCAGCCAAGATCCAGAAAGCTCCTATAATTCACCCCTCCACTTT. This encodes CASSQDPESSYNSPLHF.

CDR3 nucleotides: TGTGCCTGGAGGACAGGGCTGCGTCCCGATCAGCCCCAGCATTTT. Encoded protein: CAWRTGLRPDQPQHF. J is TRBJ1-5 and V is TRBV30; 7 nucleotides match TRBD1. The CDR3 runs to 15 residues. The germline V gene has CDR1 GTSNPN and CDR2 SVGIG (reference sequence). V was clipped by 3 bases and J by 5 bases; unmatched bases: 10.

The chain couples TRBV19 to TRBJ1-2, with D possibly TRBD1 on 5 matching bases. This CDR3 has 15 amino acids. The ends were cut back, 6 bases at V and 4 bases at J, with 18 bases in the middle. Germline loops: CDR1 LNHDA, CDR2 SQIVND (reference sequence). The DNA of the CDR3 is TGTGCCAGTAGACCAACAGGAAACAAGCCCTATGGCTACACCTTC. As protein: CASRPTGNKPYGYTF.

The chain couples TRBV5-1 to TRBJ2-1, with D perhaps TRBD1 (6 bases). Trimming cost V 4 bases and J 0 bases, with 11 bases left between them. Germline CDR1 reads SGHRS; CDR2 reads YFSETQ. This CDR3 contains 15 residues. CDR3 sequence reads: CASSQGTISYNEQFF. CDR3 in DNA: TGCGCCAGCAGCCAAGGGACAATCTCCTACAATGAGCAGTTCTTC. The variable domain in full, with the rest retrieved from reference TRBV5-1 and TRBJ2-1, is KAGVTQTPRYLIKTRGQQVTLSCSPISGHRSVSWYQQTPGQGLQFLFEYFSETQRNKGNFPGRFSGRQFSNSRSEMNVSTLELGDSALYLCASSQGTISYNEQFFGPGTRLTVL.

A word on this clone: Other DNA sequences within the sample encode an identical CDR3. This chain joins TRBV18 and TRBJ2-2; maybe TRBD1 (5 bases). Trimming shortened V by 2 bases and J by 0 bases, and 7 bases separated the two germline ends. CDR1 and CDR2 from the germline V gene are KGHSH and LQKENI. This CDR3 has 15 amino acids. The CDR3 is CASSPGAANTGELFF. The CDR3 nucleotides are TGTGCCAGCTCACCAGGGGCGGCGAACACCGGGGAGCTGTTTTTT.

The genes are TRBV28 and TRBJ2-7; 8 bases are shared with TRBD1. In germline, CDR1 is MDHEN, CDR2 SYDVKM. The CDR3 contains 15 residues. The V segment lost 3 bases and the J segment 3 bases; nucleotides outside the gene matches: 7. The CDR3 bases are TGTGCCAGCAGTTTTGGGGACAGGAAGAACTACGAGCAGTACTTC. This translates into CASSFGDRKNYEQYF.

To note about this clone: The sample contains more than one DNA sequence encoding this CDR3. The chain couples TRBV30 to TRBJ2-2, with D perhaps TRBD1 (6 bases). The V end lost 7 bases, the J end lost 0 bases, and 9 bases lay between the germline ends. Per germline, CDR1 GTSNPN and CDR2 SVGIG (reference sequence). This CDR3 is 13 amino acids long. CDR3 residues: CALGQTNTGELFF. The CDR3 DNA sequence: TGTGCCTTAGGACAGACGAACACCGGGGAGCTGTTTTTT.

The chain employs TRBV9 and TRBJ2-7; a weak D match, TRBD1 (5 bases). The V gene lost 0 bases and the J gene lost 3 bases, with 10 bases spanning the gap. This CDR3 comprises 14 residues. Germline-derived CDR1 and CDR2 are SGDLS and YYNGEE. The CDR3 nucleotides are TGTGCCAGCAGCGTAGGGGGCTTGGGCTACGAGCAGTACTTC. Translation gives CASSVGGLGYEQYF. Variable domain in full (rest from reference TRBV9 and TRBJ2-7): DSGVTQTPKHLITATGQRVTLRCSPRSGDLSVYWYQQSLDQGLQFLIQYYNGEERAKGNILERFSAQQFPDLHSELNLSSLELGDSALYFCASSVGGLGYEQYFGPGTRLTVT.